This section outlines one TCR beta chain sequence together with its context. This clone was recorded only once. Its antigen is still unknown. No clone much larger than this one lies a single base away; base qualities are absent. The CDR3 regions of human TCRbeta chains were analyzed by immunosequencing. Under the source paper's analysis protocol: Repertoire TCRs were checked for matches against a reference library of SARS-CoV-2-specific TCRs that had been generated using the MIRA antigen-specificity platform. Breadth meant the fraction of unique TCRs that were SARS-CoV-2-associated, whereas depth meant the fraction of total T cells that were SARS-CoV-2-associated. Using the MIRA data, each spike-specific TCR was assigned both to the spike region to which the TCR was reactive and to a CD4 or CD8 class. Log10-transformed breadth and depth values were compared by one-way ANOVA with Sidak's multiple comparisons tests. TCRdb holds this immuneACCESS table with in-frame rearrangements only. Some clones are missing; in checked studies, unresolved V genes explain under half, and the rest has no known cause. V, J and clone size are taken as reported in that table, and D and trimming were inferred from the DNA itself. The sample profile shows 99,000 or so clones; over 75% of them were found once. The biggest ten clones account for around 9% of the sample.

CDR1 is given as SGHTA and CDR2 as FQGTGA, both from the germline V gene. From cysteine to phenylalanine, the CDR3 is 14 amino acids long. Only the CDR3 portion is preserved as DNA: 42 bases, with reading frame beginning at the first base. Trimming removed 2 bases from V and 5 bases from J, leaving 12 bases between the germline ends. This sample was included in a study of T cell responses to AZD1222 COVID-19 vaccine (dated by TCRdb to about 2021). A note on the overall study: AZD1222 recipients given second doses at about 4 weeks or at about 12 weeks were pooled, since spike-specific TCR depth and breadth were not found to differ between the two schedules. Trial participants were enrolled into age subgroups of 18-55, 56-69 and 70-plus years, which contained about 150, 27 and 61 TCR-sequenced participants, respectively. A total of just over 230 trial participants underwent TCR sequencing, of whom about 210 had received two doses of AZD1222 and approximately 26 had received two doses of the MenACWY control vaccine.

According to the study, the label for this sample's time point signals: baseline before first vaccination. Vaccinee samples came from UK trials COV001 and COV002, including a single-blind randomized controlled phase 2/3 trial of AZD1222 (ChAdOx1 nCoV-19) in healthy adults. For TCRbeta chain sequencing, PBMC samples were collected from trial participants at day 0 and at day 28 after the second dose. Findings and caveats that apply to the study as a whole: Only five to seven AZD1222 recipients were SARS-CoV-2 seropositive at baseline, limiting conclusions about previously exposed vaccinees. Nearly half of unique spike-specific TCRs reportedly recognized epitopes outside regions mutated in the B.1.351 and B.1.1.7 variants. After two AZD1222 doses, both the breadth and the depth of spike-specific TCRs were significantly higher than at day 0 and than in MenACWY recipients. Vaccine-associated CD4 TCRs spanned the whole spike protein, with dominant responses in regions 160-218 and 743-854. In the small 56-69-year group, the increase in depth fell short of significance, most likely because of low power. Because no day 14 peak-response samples were available, repertoires were characterized only after the peak T cell response. Most participants were white British and females outnumbered males, and the authors suggested that clonal diversity may have been underestimated.

The V and J genes are TRBV7-3 and TRBJ2-5, with no D gene named confidently. Sequenced material: peripheral blood, taken on day 0 of AZD1222 vaccination. This receptor was obtained from an adult in good health. In nucleotides, the sequence is TGTGCCAGCAGCTTACTACCCGGCCGGGAGACCCAGTACTTC. Its protein product is CASSLLPGRETQYF.